The 2 T cell receptor beta chains below all came from one sample that was sequenced in a study of shared clonotypes between healthy human individuals (TCRdb year 2020). Library construction relied on the immunoSEQ multiplex PCR assay. TCRdb retrieved this table from immuneACCESS and kept in-frame rearrangements only. Not all clones are present; in checked studies, unresolved V genes account for under half, and no reason is known for the remainder. Here the sample has some 1 million clones; more than 65% occur a single time. The ten largest make up over 1.3% of the sample. The specimen sequenced was memory CD4+ T cells sorted from blood. The sample's cell subset or site label, decoded: CD45RA-negative fraction. The receptors stem from a young man in good health.

This chain uses TRBV23-1 with TRBJ1-2; D might be TRBD1 (5 bases). TRBV23-1 is an open reading frame, and its role is uncertain. Trimming removed 3 bases from V and 4 bases from J, with 9 bases in between. The CDR3 sequence is 13 residues long. DNA of the CDR3: TGCGCCAGCAGTCAGTGGGGGACCTATGGCTACACCTTC. This gives the protein CASSQWGTYGYTF.

The chain combines TRBV5-5 with TRBJ2-1; D might be TRBD2 (5 bases). Trimming pared 7 bases from V and 3 bases from J, leaving 14 bases between. Germline CDR1 is SGHKS and CDR2 is YYEKEE (reference sequence). The CDR3 totals 14 residues. The CDR3: CASSRAENYNEQFF. DNA of the CDR3: TGTGCCAGCTCTAGAGCGGAGAACTACAATGAGCAGTTCTTC.